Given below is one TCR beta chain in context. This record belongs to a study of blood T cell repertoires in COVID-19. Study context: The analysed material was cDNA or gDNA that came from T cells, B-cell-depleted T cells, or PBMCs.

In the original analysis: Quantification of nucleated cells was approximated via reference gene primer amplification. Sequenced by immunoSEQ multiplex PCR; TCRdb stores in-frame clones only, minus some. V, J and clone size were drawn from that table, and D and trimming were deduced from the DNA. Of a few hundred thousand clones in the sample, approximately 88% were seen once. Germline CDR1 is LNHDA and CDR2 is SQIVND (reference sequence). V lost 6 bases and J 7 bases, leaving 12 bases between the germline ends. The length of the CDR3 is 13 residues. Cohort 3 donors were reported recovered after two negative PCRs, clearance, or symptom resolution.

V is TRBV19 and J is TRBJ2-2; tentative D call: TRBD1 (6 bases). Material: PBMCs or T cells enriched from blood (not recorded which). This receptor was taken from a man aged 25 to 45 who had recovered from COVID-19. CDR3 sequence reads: CASRYRAGGELFF. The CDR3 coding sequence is TGTGCCAGTAGATACAGGGCGGGCGGGGAGCTGTTTTTT.